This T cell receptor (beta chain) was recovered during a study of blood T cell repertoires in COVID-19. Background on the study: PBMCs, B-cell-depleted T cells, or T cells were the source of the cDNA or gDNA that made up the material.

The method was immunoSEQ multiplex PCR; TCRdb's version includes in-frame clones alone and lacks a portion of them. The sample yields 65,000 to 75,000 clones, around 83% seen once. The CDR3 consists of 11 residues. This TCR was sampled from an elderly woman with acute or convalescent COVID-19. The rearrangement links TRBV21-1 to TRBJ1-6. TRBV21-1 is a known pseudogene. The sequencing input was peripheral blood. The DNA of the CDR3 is TGTGCCAGCAGCAAGTACGGACCCCTCCACTTT. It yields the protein CASSKYGPLHF.